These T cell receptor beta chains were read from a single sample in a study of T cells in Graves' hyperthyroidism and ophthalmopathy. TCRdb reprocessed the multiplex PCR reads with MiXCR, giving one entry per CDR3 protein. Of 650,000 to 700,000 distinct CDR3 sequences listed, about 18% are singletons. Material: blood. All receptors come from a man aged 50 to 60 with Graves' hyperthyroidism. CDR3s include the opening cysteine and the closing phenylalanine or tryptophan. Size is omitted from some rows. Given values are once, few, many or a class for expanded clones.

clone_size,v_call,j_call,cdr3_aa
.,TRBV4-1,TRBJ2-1,CASSQVASPGYNEQFF
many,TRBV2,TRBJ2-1,CASSGIAGESYNEQFF
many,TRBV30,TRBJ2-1,CAWNGLAGGDNEQFF
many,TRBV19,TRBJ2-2,CASSIGGTGAGELFF
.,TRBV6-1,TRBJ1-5,CASRRTGFQPQHF
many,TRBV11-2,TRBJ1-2,CASSTQIRDLGYRDYGYTF
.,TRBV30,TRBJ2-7,CAWSVRGGSYEQYF
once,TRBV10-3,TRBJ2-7,CAISESGLGAYEQYF
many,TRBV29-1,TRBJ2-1,CSVDVGGDEQFF
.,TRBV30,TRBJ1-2,CAWIEGSIGYTF
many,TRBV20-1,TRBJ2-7,CSARSVGYSYEQYF
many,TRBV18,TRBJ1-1,CASSPTNPGTEAFF